This record concerns one T cell receptor beta chain sequence. The sample's treatment: 15 to 20 received Ad26.COV2.S at low or high dose, single or two shots; several received placebo; per-sample allocation not given. Each sample was drawn 63 days after the first injection (of vaccine or placebo). Germline-derived CDR1 and CDR2 are SGHTS and YDEGEE. CDR3 length: 13 amino acids. V lost 9 bases and J 4 bases, leaving 14 bases between the germline ends. The data derive from a study of Ad26.COV2.S vaccination and SARS-CoV-2 variants. This table comes from immunoSEQ multiplex PCR, and its TCRdb copy is limited to in-frame clones, with some not included. This repertoire shows around 370,000 clones, about 85% found once; its top ten account for 3.3%.

The receptor was isolated from a person aged 18 to 65 who received the Ad26.COV2.S COVID-19 vaccine or a placebo. The chain employs TRBV5-8 and TRBJ2-1, with D possibly TRBD1 on 6 matching bases. Here the sequenced sample was peripheral blood, taken in a trial of Ad26.COV2.S vaccine versus placebo. DNA of the CDR3: TGTGCCAACCCGACAGGAATTTACAATGAGCAGTTCTTC. Amino acid sequence: CANPTGIYNEQFF.